The T cell receptor (beta chain) under discussion was sequenced for a study of OX40 agonist ivuxolimab in advanced cancers. The wider study: Patients were given ivuxolimab, an antibody that agonizes OX40 (CD134). Intravenous ivuxolimab was administered to patients every 2 weeks at 0.01 to 10 mg/kg. Points from the study as a whole: Mean expanded clone counts were higher in CD8+ than CD4+ T cells.

Sequenced by immunoSEQ multiplex PCR; TCRdb stores in-frame clones only, minus some. The sample yields fewer than 85,000 clones, roughly 91% seen once. Germline V lookup: CDR1 SGHVS, CDR2 FNYEAQ. The CDR3 runs 16 residues. Between the trimmed V and J ends, which lost 1 base and 3 bases, there was a span of 13 bases. To note about this clone: Its antigen is unknown.

Sample: CD4+ or CD8+ T cells sorted from blood, taken in a trial of the OX40 agonist ivuxolimab. This TCR derives from an adult with an advanced solid tumor such as melanoma, head and neck, liver or kidney cancer. V and J are TRBV7-6 and TRBJ1-5; D is unclear. DNA for the CDR3: TGTGCCAGCAGCTTAGACGGCGGCGGAGACAATCAGCCCCAGCATTTT. It yields the protein CASSLDGGGDNQPQHF.